What follows are 16 T cell receptor beta chains derived from one specimen sequenced in a study of blood T cell repertoires in COVID-19. Method: immunoSEQ multiplex PCR; TCRdb's copy keeps in-frame clones and lacks some. Of approximately 180,000 clones in the sample, more than 75% were seen once. Sequenced input: peripheral blood. All receptors derive from a person in their 70s with COVID-19, enrolled during active disease.

This clone is a singleton in its sample. The J gene is TRBJ2-5, the V gene TRBV21-1; no DNA check was done on the table's D call, TRBD2. TRBV21-1 is labeled a pseudogene. The CDR3 length is 17 residues. The CDR3: CASSNETSGDNQETQYF. The CDR3 nucleotides read TGTGCCAGCAGCAATGAGACTAGCGGGGATAACCAAGAGACCCAGTACTTC.

Details on this clone: The sample carries other DNA sequences with the same CDR3. This chain uses TRBV29-1 with TRBJ1-2; TRBD1 might be the D (6 bases). The V gene's germline CDR1 is SQVTM and CDR2 ANQGSEA. With 6 bases removed from V and 8 bases from J, the gap between germline ends came to 16 bases. This CDR3 has 12 residues. The CDR3 bases are TGCAGCGTAGCACAGGGAAGAGGCGGCTACACCTTC. This translates into CSVAQGRGGYTF.

This chain uses TRBV7-2 with TRBJ2-6; D is possibly TRBD1 (7 bases). V was shortened by 2 bases and J by 2 bases, with 13 bases between the two germline ends. Looked up from germline, CDR1 is SGHTA and CDR2 is FQGNSA. This CDR3 has 17 residues. The CDR3 DNA reads as TGTGCCAGCAGCTTAAACGGCAGGGGGGCTGGGGCCAACGTCCTGACTTTC. Protein: CASSLNGRGAGANVLTF.

The J gene is TRBJ2-5, the V gene TRBV7-2; 13 bases match TRBD2. Germline CDR1 and CDR2: SGHTA and FQGNSA. This CDR3 comprises 16 residues. With 1 base clipped from V and 4 bases from J, the junction kept 3 bases outside the gene matches. CDR3 loop: CASSLELAGGPETQYF. The DNA for the CDR3 is TGTGCCAGCAGCTTAGAACTAGCGGGAGGGCCAGAGACCCAGTACTTC.

The chain recombines TRBV30 with TRBJ1-4, with TRBD1 as a possible D gene (6 bases). V shed 4 bases and J shed 0 bases, with 12 bases lying between them. This CDR3 contains 15 residues. Germline CDR1 and CDR2: GTSNPN and SVGIG (reference sequence). In nucleotides, the CDR3 is TGTGCCTGGAAAGGGCAGGGGACAACTAATGAAAAACTGTTTTTT. It is translated as CAWKGQGTTNEKLFF.

This clone was observed once. This sequence joins TRBV5-6 and TRBJ2-1; D remains ambiguous. The germline V gene has CDR1 SGHDT and CDR2 YYEEEE. The CDR3 is 14 amino acids. V was cut by 0 bases and J by 4 bases, with 8 bases left in between. The CDR3 sequence is CASSLETIYNEQFF. The CDR3, as DNA: TGTGCCAGCAGCTTGGAGACAATTTACAATGAGCAGTTCTTC.

J is TRBJ2-2 and V is TRBV6-5, with unresolved D. CDR3 size: 13 residues. The V end lost 8 bases, the J end lost 3 bases, and 10 bases lay between the germline ends. Germline assignment: CDR1 MNHEY and CDR2 SVGAGI. The CDR3 here is CASSRFDTGELFF. The CDR3 region has the DNA TGTGCCAGCTCCAGATTTGACACCGGGGAGCTGTTTTTT.

This clone appeared a few times. The chain is built from TRBV3-1 (or the pseudogene TRBV3-2) and TRBJ2-1; the match to TRBD1 covers 12 bases. The CDR3 has 17 residues. Per the germline V gene, CDR1 is LGHDT and CDR2 is YNNKEL (reference sequence). Germline trimming cut 4 bases from V and 4 bases from J; bases unmatched to any gene: 8. The CDR3 DNA follows: TGTGCCAGCAGCCGGGACAGGGGGCGAGGGGGATACAATGAGCAGTTCTTC. Translated, it gives CASSRDRGRGGYNEQFF.

The CDR3, as DNA: TGTGCCAGCAGTCAAAGACAGAACAATCAGCCCCAGCATTTT. It encodes CASSQRQNNQPQHF. This chain uses TRBV6-5 with TRBJ1-5; D is perhaps TRBD1 (5 bases). CDR1 is MNHEY and CDR2 is SVGAGI in the germline V gene. V was clipped by 5 bases and J by 3 bases, with 11 bases between them. CDR3 length: 14 residues.

V gene TRBV5-1 combines with J gene TRBJ1-6; no clear D gene. Trimming took 1 base from V and 0 from J, leaving 11 bases between them. Germline V gives CDR1 SGHRS, CDR2 YFSETQ. CDR3 length: 17 residues. CDR3 in amino acids: CASSLSQRSSYNSPLHF. CDR3 DNA: TGCGCCAGCAGCTTGTCCCAGCGGAGCTCCTATAATTCACCCCTCCACTTT.

This chain uses TRBV4-3 with TRBJ1-1; D is perhaps TRBD1 (5 bases). This CDR3 spans 14 amino acids. Deletions cut 0 bases from V and 10 bases from J, with 15 bases between. Germline-derived CDR1 and CDR2 are LGHNA and YSLEER. For the CDR3, the DNA is TGCGCCAGCAGCCAAGATCCAAAGGGGTTTCCAGCTTTCTTT. Its translation: CASSQDPKGFPAFF.

In this sample, this clone turned up a few times. This chain links TRBV5-1 with TRBJ2-5; a weak D match, TRBD2 (6 bases). The V and J ends lost 2 bases and 7 bases respectively, with 12 bases between them. The CDR3 is 13 residues long. The germline V gene encodes CDR1 SGHRS and CDR2 YFSETQ. CDR3 coding DNA: TGCGCCAGCAGCTTCAGGCCCGGGGGGACCCAGTACTTC. Translating gives CASSFRPGGTQYF.

This chain uses TRBV5-1 with TRBJ1-6; D ambiguous. Trimming pared 1 base from V and 6 bases from J, leaving 11 bases between. CDR1 and CDR2 from the germline V gene are SGHRS and YFSETQ. The CDR3 length is 15 residues. The CDR3 nucleotides read TGCGCCAGCAGCTTGTCAGGTGAAGGTAATTCACCCCTCCACTTT. Protein: CASSLSGEGNSPLHF. Full variable domain (outside the CDR3, taken from reference TRBV5-1 and TRBJ1-6): KAGVTQTPRYLIKTRGQQVTLSCSPISGHRSVSWYQQTPGQGLQFLFEYFSETQRNKGNFPGRFSGRQFSNSRSEMNVSTLELGDSALYLCASSLSGEGNSPLHFGNGTRLTVT.

This chain links TRBV30 with TRBJ2-7; D might be TRBD1 (8 bases). Germline V gives CDR1 GTSNPN, CDR2 SVGIG (reference sequence). Trimming cost V 8 bases and J 3 bases, with 14 bases left between them. The CDR3 length is 12 residues. This CDR3 is CAGNRGGYEQYF. The DNA of the CDR3 is TGTGCCGGGAACAGGGGGGGCTACGAGCAGTACTTC.

DNA for the CDR3: TGTGCCAGCAGTTTATATGCAGGGGACAATGAGCAGTTCTTC. Its translation is CASSLYAGDNEQFF. The gene calls are TRBV28 and TRBJ2-1; a possible D gene is TRBD1 (6 bases). CDR3 size: 14 residues. Germline loops: CDR1 MDHEN, CDR2 SYDVKM. The ends were cut back, 1 base at V and 5 bases at J, with 9 bases in the middle.

This clone was counted a few times. The rearrangement links TRBV5-4 to TRBJ2-2, with D maybe TRBD1 (6 bases). The germline V gene encodes CDR1 SGHNT and CDR2 YYREEE (reference sequence). This CDR3 comprises 15 residues. V was cut by 4 bases and J by 7 bases, with 17 bases left in between. The chain's CDR3 is CASSSGQRPDGELFF. The DNA for the CDR3 is TGTGCCAGCAGCAGCGGACAGCGCCCAGACGGGGAGCTGTTTTTT.